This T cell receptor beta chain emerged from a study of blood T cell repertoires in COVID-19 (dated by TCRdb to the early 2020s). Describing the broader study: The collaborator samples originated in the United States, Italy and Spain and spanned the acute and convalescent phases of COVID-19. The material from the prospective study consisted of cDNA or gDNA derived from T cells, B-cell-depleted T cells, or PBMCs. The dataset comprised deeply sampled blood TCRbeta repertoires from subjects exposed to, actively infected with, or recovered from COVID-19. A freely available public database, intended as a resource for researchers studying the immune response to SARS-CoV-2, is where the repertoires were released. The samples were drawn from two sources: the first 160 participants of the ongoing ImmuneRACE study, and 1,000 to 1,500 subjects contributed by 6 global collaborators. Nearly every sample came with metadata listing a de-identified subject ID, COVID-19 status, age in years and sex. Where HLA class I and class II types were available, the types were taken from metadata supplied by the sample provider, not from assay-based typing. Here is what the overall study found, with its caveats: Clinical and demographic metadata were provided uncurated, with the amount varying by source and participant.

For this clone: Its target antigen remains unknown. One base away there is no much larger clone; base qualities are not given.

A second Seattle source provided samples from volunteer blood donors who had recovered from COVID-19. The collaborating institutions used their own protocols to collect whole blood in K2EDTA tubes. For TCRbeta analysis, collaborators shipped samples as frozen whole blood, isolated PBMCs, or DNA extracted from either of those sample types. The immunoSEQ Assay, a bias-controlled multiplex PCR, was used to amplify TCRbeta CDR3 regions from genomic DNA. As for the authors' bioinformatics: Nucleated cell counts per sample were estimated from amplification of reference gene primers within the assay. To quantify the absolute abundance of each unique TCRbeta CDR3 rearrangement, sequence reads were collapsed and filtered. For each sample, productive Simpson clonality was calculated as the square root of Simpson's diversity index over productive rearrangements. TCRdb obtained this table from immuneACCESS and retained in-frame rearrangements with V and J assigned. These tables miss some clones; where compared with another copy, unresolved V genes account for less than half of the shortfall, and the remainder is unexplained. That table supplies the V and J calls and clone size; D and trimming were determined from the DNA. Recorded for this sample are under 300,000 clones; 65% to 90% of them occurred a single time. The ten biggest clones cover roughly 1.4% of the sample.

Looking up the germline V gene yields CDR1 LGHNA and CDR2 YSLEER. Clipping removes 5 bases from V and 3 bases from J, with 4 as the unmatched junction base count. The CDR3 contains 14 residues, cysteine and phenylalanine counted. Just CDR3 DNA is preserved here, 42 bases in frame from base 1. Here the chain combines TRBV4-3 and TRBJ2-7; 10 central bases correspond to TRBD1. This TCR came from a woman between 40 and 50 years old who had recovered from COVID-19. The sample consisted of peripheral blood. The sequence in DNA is TGCGCCAGCAGCAGAGGGACAGGGGTCTACGAGCAGTACTTC. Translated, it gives CASSRGTGVYEQYF.